Listed below are T cell receptor beta chains from one sample, sequenced in a study of shared clonotypes between healthy human individuals. Clones were sequenced by immunoSEQ multiplex PCR, and TCRdb holds only the in-frame ones, with some missing. The sample holds about 2.4 million clones, under 95% seen once. Specimen: naive CD4+ T cells from PBMCs. These receptors originate from a man between 18 and 35 years old in good health. Some clones in this sample may be carry-over from other donors' samples. Both conserved end residues are part of each CDR3. A D gene is named only where the DNA matches it firmly. Rows give clone size only sometimes, using once, few, many, or a class for an expanded clone.

cdr3_nt cdr3_aa clone_size j_call d_call v_call
TGTGCCAGTAGCGGGAGGGGATACAATGAGCAGTTCTTC CASSGRGYNEQFF NA TRBJ2-1 TRBD2 TRBV6-1
TGCGCCAGCAGCTTGATATCGGGGTCCTACGAGCAGTACTTC CASSLISGSYEQYF once TRBJ2-7 NA TRBV5-1
TGTGCCTGGAGTCAAGGGCTAGTACCAACCGAGCAGTACTTC CAWSQGLVPTEQYF NA TRBJ2-7 NA TRBV30
TGCGCCAGCAGTGAGCCTGGACTAGCGGGACACAATGAGCAGTTCTTC CASSEPGLAGHNEQFF once TRBJ2-1 TRBD2 TRBV10-2
TGCGCCAGCAGCAGGAGGACTAGCGGAGGGCTGGGTCACAATGAGCAGTTCTTC CASSRRTSGGLGHNEQFF NA TRBJ2-1 TRBD2 TRBV5-1
TGTGCCAGCAGCTCCCAAGGGACAATCCACGAGCAGTACTTC CASSSQGTIHEQYF NA TRBJ2-7 NA TRBV9
TGTGCCAGCAGCTCGGACAGGGCCGGGGAGCTGTTTTTT CASSSDRAGELFF NA TRBJ2-2 TRBD1 TRBV7-9
TGTGCCAGCACGCCGGGGGGGCAGACCTACGAGCAGTACTTC CASTPGGQTYEQYF NA TRBJ2-7 TRBD2 TRBV6-1
TGTGCCATCGGTAGAGGGGCCGGGGAGAGTAGCAATCAGCCCCAGCATTTT CAIGRGAGESSNQPQHF NA TRBJ1-5 NA TRBV10-3
TGTGCCAGCAGTCCGACAGTCTCTGGGGCCAACGTCCTGACTTTC CASSPTVSGANVLTF NA TRBJ2-6 NA TRBV2
TGTGCCAGCAGCTTAACCAGACAGCCCAATGAGCAGTTCTTC CASSLTRQPNEQFF NA TRBJ2-1 NA TRBV7-3
TGTGCCAGCAGTTTCAAGAACAGGGACAATCAGCCCCAGCATTTT CASSFKNRDNQPQHF NA TRBJ1-5 NA TRBV27
TGTGCCAGCAGCCTCGAACAGGACACTGAAGCTTTCTTT CASSLEQDTEAFF NA TRBJ1-1 NA TRBV4-2
TGTGCCAGCAGCTCTAGCGGGATATTCACCGGGGAGCTGTTTTTT CASSSSGIFTGELFF NA TRBJ2-2 TRBD2 TRBV5-4
TGCAGCGCGGATCAGTTAGCACGGTATGGCTACACCTTC CSADQLARYGYTF NA TRBJ1-2 NA TRBV29-1
TGTGCCAGCGGGCGCTTTGTGACCGAGGGAACTGAAGCTTTCTTT CASGRFVTEGTEAFF NA TRBJ1-1 NA TRBV2
TGCGCCAGCAGCTTGGGGGTTGGGGGAGGAGCCTACGAGCAGTACTTC CASSLGVGGGAYEQYF NA TRBJ2-7 NA TRBV5-1
TGTGCCAGTAGTATAGGAACGGGGCAGGCCTATGGCTACACCTTC CASSIGTGQAYGYTF NA TRBJ1-2 NA TRBV19
TGTGCCAGCAGCGTAGGGAGTAGCGGAGCATCCTACGAGCAGTACTTC CASSVGSSGASYEQYF NA TRBJ2-7 NA TRBV9
TGTGCCAGCAGTCAGACAGAATCGAACACCGGGGAGCTGTTTTTT CASSQTESNTGELFF NA TRBJ2-2 NA TRBV7-6
TGTGCCAGTAGTACCCGGGGCGAGGGTCAGTACTTC CASSTRGEGQYF NA TRBJ2-4 NA TRBV19
TGTGCCAGCAGCCCGACGGGGTCCGACGAAAAACTGTTTTTT CASSPTGSDEKLFF NA TRBJ1-4 NA TRBV6-8
TGTGCCAGCAGCGTAGGCTTGGCCTGGAACACTGAAGCTTTCTTT CASSVGLAWNTEAFF NA TRBJ1-1 NA TRBV9
TGTGCCAGCAGTTCCCGGGGCGGGAGGGGGTACGAGCAGTACTTC CASSSRGGRGYEQYF NA TRBJ2-7 TRBD2 TRBV28
TGTGCCAGCAGCTTACTAGCGGGTTTCACCGGGGAGCTGTTTTTT CASSLLAGFTGELFF NA TRBJ2-2 TRBD2 TRBV11-2
TGTGCCAGCAGCTTACTCGAGCGGGAGCAGTACTTC CASSLLEREQYF NA TRBJ2-7 NA TRBV7-9
TGTGCCAGCAGCTTAGCCGCTGGAGGGCAGGTCGGGCCCTACGAGCAGTACTTC CASSLAAGGQVGPYEQYF NA TRBJ2-7 NA TRBV11-2
TGTGCCAGCAGCTTAGCACTAGCCGTACCGACAGATACGCAGTATTTT CASSLALAVPTDTQYF once TRBJ2-3 NA TRBV7-8
TGTGCCAGCAGAGGCGGGAGCTCCTATAATTCACCCCTCCACTTT CASRGGSSYNSPLHF NA TRBJ1-6 NA TRBV28
TGTGCCAGCAGTTTAATCGGGGGATGGAGTGAAAAACTGTTTTTT CASSLIGGWSEKLFF once TRBJ1-4 NA TRBV28
TGTGCCAGCAGCCCCGCACAGTCCTACGAGCAGTACTTC CASSPAQSYEQYF NA TRBJ2-7 NA TRBV11-3
TGTGCCAGCTCCAGGGGGCAACGTTGGACTGAAGCTTTCTTT CASSRGQRWTEAFF NA TRBJ1-1 TRBD1 TRBV6-5
TGTGCCAGCAGCTTAGGACTAGCGGGTCTCTACAATGAGCAGTTCTTC CASSLGLAGLYNEQFF NA TRBJ2-1 TRBD2 TRBV7-3
TGTGCCAGCAGCTCGGTCCGCCGGGACAGGGGGCTGAGAGAAAAACTGTTTTTT CASSSVRRDRGLREKLFF NA TRBJ1-4 TRBD1 TRBV11-2
TGTGCCAGCTCACCACGTAACACAGATACGCAGTATTTT CASSPRNTDTQYF NA TRBJ2-3 NA TRBV18
TGTGCCAGCTACAATGACGGGAATCAGCCCCAGCATTTT CASYNDGNQPQHF NA TRBJ1-5 NA TRBV6-6
TGTGCCAGCAGTTCGGGGGAATGGAACGTCCTGACTTTC CASSSGEWNVLTF NA TRBJ2-6 NA TRBV28
TGTGCCAGCAGCTTAATAACTAGCGGCGGGGAGCTGTTTTTT CASSLITSGGELFF NA TRBJ2-2 TRBD2 TRBV7-3
TGTGCCAGCAGCCCCCCCCTAGCGGGAGGGCCGATTGGCACAGATACGCAGTATTTT CASSPPLAGGPIGTDTQYF NA TRBJ2-3 TRBD2 TRBV4-2
TGTGCCAGCAGTCCTAGCGGGAGGACCTACGAGCAGTACTTC CASSPSGRTYEQYF NA TRBJ2-7 TRBD2 TRBV28
TGCGCCAGCAGCAGGGGACTAGCGGGAAGGGAGACCCAGTACTTC CASSRGLAGRETQYF once TRBJ2-5 TRBD2 TRBV5-1
TGTGCCAGCAGTTTCCAAACTCACGACCGAAACATTCAGTACTTC CASSFQTHDRNIQYF NA TRBJ2-4 NA TRBV28
TGCGCCAGCGGATGGGGGGATACGCAGTATTTT CASGWGDTQYF NA TRBJ2-3 NA TRBV5-1
TGTGCCACCAGCAGAGCTGGGGTCAACACCGGGGAGCTGTTTTTT CATSRAGVNTGELFF NA TRBJ2-2 NA TRBV15
TGTGCCAGCAGCTTACAGGGGGCTCGTTACAATGAGCAGTTCTTC CASSLQGARYNEQFF NA TRBJ2-1 TRBD1 TRBV7-2